These T cell receptor beta chains were read from a single sample in a study of PD-1 blockade in mismatch repair-deficient tumors. Profiling relied on immunoSEQ multiplex PCR, and the TCRdb table lists in-frame clones only, not all of them. The table shows some 120,000 clones, with about nine tenths occurring only once. The source was peripheral blood, collected 70 to 73 weeks after starting pembrolizumab. These receptors were taken from an adult with mismatch repair-deficient cancer. The CDR3 runs from the conserved cysteine through the conserved F or W. The D gene is left open where the match is weak. Clone size is given for some rows only: seen once, a few or many times, or a class if the clone is expanded.

d_call j_call cdr3_length clone_size v_call cdr3_nt cdr3_aa
TRBD2 TRBJ2-1 15 . TRBV7-6 TGTGCCAGCAGCTTAATTAGCGGGGCCTACAATGAGCAGTTCTTC CASSLISGAYNEQFF
TRBD2 TRBJ2-7 15 . TRBV11-2 TGTGCCAGCAGCCTAGAGATGGGACTAGCCCACGAGCAGTACTTC CASSLEMGLAHEQYF
. TRBJ2-1 16 . TRBV9 TGTGCCAGCAGCGCCGCCGCGGGAAACTCCTACAATGAGCAGTTCTTC CASSAAAGNSYNEQFF
. TRBJ2-7 12 few TRBV10-2 TGCGCCAGCAGTGTGGACTGGTACGAGCAGTACTTC CASSVDWYEQYF
TRBD2 TRBJ2-1 13 . TRBV30 TGTGCCTGGAGACTAGCGGGAGGCAATGAGCAGTTCTTC CAWRLAGGNEQFF
. TRBJ2-3 13 . TRBV27 TGTGCCAGCAGTTTAGTATATGGAGATACGCAGTATTTT CASSLVYGDTQYF
. TRBJ2-3 19 . TRBV2 TGTGCCAGCAGTGAAGTAGCGCAGGAGATAGCACTTATCGCAGATACGCAGTATTTT CASSEVAQEIALIADTQYF
. TRBJ2-6 18 . TRBV4-1 TGCGCCAGCAGCCAGCCGGACAGGGACTACTCTGGGGCCAACGTCCTGACTTTC CASSQPDRDYSGANVLTF
. TRBJ2-7 15 . TRBV6-1 TGTGCCAGCAGTAGCGCCGGGACGGGGATTTACGAGCAGTACTTC CASSSAGTGIYEQYF
TRBD2 TRBJ2-1 15 . TRBV7-2 TGTGCCAGCAGCTTAGGACTAGCGGGAAGCAATGAGCAGTTCTTC CASSLGLAGSNEQFF
. TRBJ2-2 13 . TRBV27 TGTGCCAGCAGTTTAGGGGGCACCGGGGAGCTGTTTTTT CASSLGGTGELFF
TRBD2 TRBJ2-1 16 . TRBV28 TGTGCCAGCAGTCATGTAGCGGGAAGCTCCTACAATGAGCAGTTCTTC CASSHVAGSSYNEQFF
. TRBJ1-2 16 . TRBV6-5 TGTGCCAGCAGTTACAACCCTACCCGGGCAAACTATGGCTACACCTTC CASSYNPTRANYGYTF
. TRBJ1-5 15 once TRBV4-1 TGCGCCAGCAGCCAAGTGAAGGGTAGAGGACAGCCCCAGCATTTT CASSQVKGRGQPQHF
TRBD1 TRBJ2-1 15 . TRBV10-3 TGTGCCATCACCCGGACAGGGGACCCCTACAATGAGCAGTTCTTC CAITRTGDPYNEQFF
TRBD2 TRBJ2-5 18 . TRBV7-6 TGTGCCAGCAGCTTAGGAGGTGTACTAGCGGGGATCCAAGAGACCCAGTACTTC CASSLGGVLAGIQETQYF
. TRBJ1-4 14 . TRBV7-9 TGTGCCAGCAGCCCCGGGGGGGGTAATGAAAAACTGTTTTTT CASSPGGGNEKLFF
TRBD2 TRBJ2-1 15 . TRBV4-1 TGCGCCAGCAGCCAAGCCGGGGGGGTAGCTAATGAGCAGTTCTTC CASSQAGGVANEQFF
TRBD1 TRBJ2-1 14 . TRBV29-1 TGCAGCGTTGAGCTGACAGGGGCTTACAATGAGCAGTTCTTC CSVELTGAYNEQFF
. TRBJ2-5 11 . TRBV7-8 TGTGCCAGCAGCGCAGGGGAGACCCAGTACTTC CASSAGETQYF
TRBD1 TRBJ2-7 16 . TRBV19 TGTGCCAGTAGTGGGAGACAGGGGCCGTATACCTACGAGCAGTACTTC CASSGRQGPYTYEQYF
. TRBJ2-4 14 . TRBV30 TGTGCCTGGAGCCCCCGGCGGGTAAAAAACATTCAGTACTTC CAWSPRRVKNIQYF
. TRBJ1-1 12 . TRBV18 TGTGCCAGCTCTCTCGGATCCAGGGAAGCTTTCTTT CASSLGSREAFF
TRBD2 TRBJ2-7 14 . TRBV28 TGTGCCAGCAGACCACTAGCGGGACTACGGGAGCAGTACTTC CASRPLAGLREQYF
TRBD1 TRBJ2-7 16 few TRBV5-1 TGCGCCAGCAGCTTGGGGGGGACAGGGCGCTCCTACGAGCAGTACTTC CASSLGGTGRSYEQYF
TRBD2 TRBJ2-1 14 once TRBV7-9 TGTGCCAGCAAAATGGCGGGAGCAGGCCATGAGCAGTTCTTC CASKMAGAGHEQFF
TRBD1 TRBJ2-1 15 few TRBV9 TGTGCCAGCAGCGCCCCCGGGACAGGGGTGCATGAGCAGTTCTTC CASSAPGTGVHEQFF
. TRBJ2-1 13 . TRBV19 TGTGCCAGTAGTATCACCACTAGCAATGAGCAGTTCTTC CASSITTSNEQFF
. TRBJ1-3 12 . TRBV19 TGTGCCAGTAAGGGCTCTGGAAACACCATATATTTT CASKGSGNTIYF
. TRBJ2-3 13 . TRBV10-2 TGCGCCAGCAGTCAGGGTAGAACAGATACGCAGTATTTT CASSQGRTDTQYF
. TRBJ2-1 13 . TRBV6-5 TGTGCCAGCAGCCTCGACGCTAACAATGAGCAGTTCTTC CASSLDANNEQFF
. TRBJ2-7 12 . TRBV6-5 TGTGCCAGCAGCCCTGGCGGGACCGAGCAGTACTTC CASSPGGTEQYF
. TRBJ2-1 12 . TRBV9 TGTGCCAGCAGCCCCCCCGCGGCTGAGCAGTTCTTC CASSPPAAEQFF
TRBD1 TRBJ2-7 14 . TRBV27 TGTGCCAGCAGTTTCTACAGGGGGTCCTACGAGCAGTACTTC CASSFYRGSYEQYF
TRBD2 TRBJ2-7 15 . TRBV4-3 TGCGCCAGCAGCTTGGGACTAGCGGGAGTGAGCGAGCAGTACTTC CASSLGLAGVSEQYF
. TRBJ1-5 16 . TRBV4-2 TGTGCCAGCAGCCAAGATTGGTCAATCTGGGCTCAGCCCCAGCATTTT CASSQDWSIWAQPQHF
. TRBJ1-2 14 . TRBV11-2 TGTGCCAGCAGCTTAGACAGCTGGAGCTATGGCTACACCTTC CASSLDSWSYGYTF
. TRBJ2-1 14 . TRBV10-3 TGTGCCATCAGTGATCTTGTAGGGGGGGGTGAGCAGTTCTTC CAISDLVGGGEQFF
. TRBJ1-1 13 . TRBV5-1 TGCGCCAGCAGCTTGATTGGGGCTACTGAAGCTTTCTTT CASSLIGATEAFF
. TRBJ1-5 16 . TRBV27 TGTGCCAGCAGCCCCTTGGGGGGGGAGGTCAATCAGCCCCAGCATTTT CASSPLGGEVNQPQHF
. TRBJ2-3 13 . TRBV25-1 TGTGCCAGCATTTCCCCCCCGGGAGATACGCAGTATTTT CASISPPGDTQYF
. TRBJ2-1 17 . TRBV27 TGTGCCAGCAGCAGCCCAGGAGCAGGGAGCTCCTACAATGAGCAGTTCTTC CASSSPGAGSSYNEQFF
TRBD2 TRBJ2-7 17 . TRBV11-2 TGTGCCAGCAGCTTAGTGCCTAGCGGGAGAGGAGGGTACGAGCAGTACTTC CASSLVPSGRGGYEQYF
. TRBJ1-2 14 . TRBV28 TGTGCCAGCAGTTCCCAAACATCCGTCTATGGCTACACCTTC CASSSQTSVYGYTF
. TRBJ1-1 11 few TRBV19 TGTGCCAGTAGGCGGGGCAGAGAAGCTTTCTTT CASRRGREAFF
TRBD1 TRBJ2-5 14 . TRBV28 TGTGCCAGCAGTGCCTTACAGGGGGAGGAGACCCAGTACTTC CASSALQGEETQYF
. TRBJ2-2 16 few TRBV5-1 TGCGCCAGCAGCGTGCAGCCCTTTACGAACACCGGGGAGCTGTTTTTT CASSVQPFTNTGELFF
. TRBJ2-7 14 . TRBV5-1 TGCGCCAGCAGCCACCCGGGATCTCACTACGAGCAGTACTTC CASSHPGSHYEQYF
TRBD2 TRBJ2-2 15 . TRBV4-1 TGCGCCAGCAGCCAGGGGGGGGTGAACACCGGGGAGCTGTTTTTT CASSQGGVNTGELFF
TRBD1 TRBJ2-2 15 . TRBV27 TGTGCCAGCAGTTCTGGGACAGGAATTACCGGGGAGCTGTTTTTT CASSSGTGITGELFF
TRBD2 TRBJ2-7 16 . TRBV13 TGTGCCAGCAGCTTAGGCCTAGCGGGGCCGCCCTACGAGCAGTACTTC CASSLGLAGPPYEQYF
TRBD2 TRBJ2-3 16 . TRBV13 TGTGCCAGCACCCGTCGGACTAGCGGGAGCACAGATACGCAGTATTTT CASTRRTSGSTDTQYF
. TRBJ2-1 14 . TRBV7-2 TGTGCCAGCAGCCCCAGGCTGAGATACAATGAGCAGTTCTTC CASSPRLRYNEQFF
TRBD1 TRBJ1-4 14 . TRBV7-9 TGTGCCAGCAGCTCGGGACAGAGTAATGAAAAACTGTTTTTT CASSSGQSNEKLFF
TRBD1 TRBJ2-2 15 . TRBV28 TGTGCCAGCAGTCCACCAGGGGGCGAGACCGGGGAGCTGTTTTTT CASSPPGGETGELFF
. TRBJ2-7 11 . TRBV29-1 TGCAGCGTTGTTACGGACCAAGAGCAGTACTTC CSVVTDQEQYF